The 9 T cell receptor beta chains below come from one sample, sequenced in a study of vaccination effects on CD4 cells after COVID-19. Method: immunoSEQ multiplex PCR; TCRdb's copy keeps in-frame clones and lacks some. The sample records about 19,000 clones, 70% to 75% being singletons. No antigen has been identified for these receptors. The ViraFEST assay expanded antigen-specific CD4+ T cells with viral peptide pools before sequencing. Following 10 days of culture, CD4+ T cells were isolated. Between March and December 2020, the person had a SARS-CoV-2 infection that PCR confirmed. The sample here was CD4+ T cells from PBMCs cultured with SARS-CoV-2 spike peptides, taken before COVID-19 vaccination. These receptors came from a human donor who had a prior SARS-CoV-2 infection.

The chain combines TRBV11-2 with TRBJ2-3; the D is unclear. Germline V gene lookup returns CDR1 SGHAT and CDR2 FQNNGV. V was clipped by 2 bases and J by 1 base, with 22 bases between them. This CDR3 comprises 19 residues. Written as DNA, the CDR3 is TGTGCCAGCAGCTTAAGTAGACGAACGGCGGCGACCGGCACAGATACGCAGTATTTT. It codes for CASSLSRRTAATGTDTQYF. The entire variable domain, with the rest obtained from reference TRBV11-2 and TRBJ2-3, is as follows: EAGVAQSPRYKIIEKRQSVAFWCNPISGHATLYWYQQILGQGPKLLIQFQNNGVVDDSQLPKDRFSAERLKGVDSTLKIQPAKLEDSAVYLCASSLSRRTAATGTDTQYFGPGTRLTVL.

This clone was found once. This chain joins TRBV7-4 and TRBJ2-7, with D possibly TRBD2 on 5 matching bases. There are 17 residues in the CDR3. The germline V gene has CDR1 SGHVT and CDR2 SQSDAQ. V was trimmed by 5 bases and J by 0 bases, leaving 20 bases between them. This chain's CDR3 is CASSPKSATGFSYEQYF. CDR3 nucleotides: TGTGCCAGCAGCCCCAAATCCGCTACGGGGTTCTCCTACGAGCAGTACTTC.

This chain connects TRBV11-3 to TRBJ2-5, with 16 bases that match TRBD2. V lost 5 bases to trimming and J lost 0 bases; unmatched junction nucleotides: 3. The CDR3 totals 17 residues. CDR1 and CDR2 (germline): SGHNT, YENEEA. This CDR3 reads CASSPGLAGGYQETQYF. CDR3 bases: TGTGCCAGCAGCCCGGGACTAGCGGGGGGGTACCAAGAGACCCAGTACTTC.

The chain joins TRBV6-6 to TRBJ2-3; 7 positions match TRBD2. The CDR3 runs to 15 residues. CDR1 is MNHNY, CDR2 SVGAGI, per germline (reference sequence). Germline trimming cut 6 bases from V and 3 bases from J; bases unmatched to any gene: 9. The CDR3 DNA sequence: TGTGCCAGCAGGGTTAGCGGGCCCCCGACAGATACGCAGTATTTT. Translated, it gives CASRVSGPPTDTQYF.

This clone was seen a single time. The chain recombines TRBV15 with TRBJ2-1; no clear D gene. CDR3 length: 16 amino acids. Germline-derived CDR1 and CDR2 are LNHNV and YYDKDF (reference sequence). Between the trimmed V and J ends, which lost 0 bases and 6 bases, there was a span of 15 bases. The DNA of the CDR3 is TGTGCCACCAGCAGAGAGGGGAATTTTGCGTCCAATGAGCAGTTCTTC. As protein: CATSREGNFASNEQFF. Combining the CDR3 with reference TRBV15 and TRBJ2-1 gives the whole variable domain DAMVIQNPRYQVTQFGKPVTLSCSQTLNHNVMYWYQQKSSQAPKLLFHYYDKDFNNEADTPDNFQSRRPNTSFCFLDIRSPGLGDTAMYLCATSREGNFASNEQFFGPGTRLTVL.

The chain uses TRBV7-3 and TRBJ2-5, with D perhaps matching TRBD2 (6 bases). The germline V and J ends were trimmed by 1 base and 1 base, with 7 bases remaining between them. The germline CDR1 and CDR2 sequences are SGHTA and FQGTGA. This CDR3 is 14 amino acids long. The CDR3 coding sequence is TGTGCCAGCAGCTTAATGGGAGGCCAAGAGACCCAGTACTTC. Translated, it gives CASSLMGGQETQYF.

The chain's CDR3 is CASSGAGEAGGPRNEQFF. The CDR3, as DNA: TGTGCCAGCAGCGGGGCCGGGGAAGCGGGGGGGCCGAGGAATGAGCAGTTCTTC. This rearrangement joins TRBV3-1 (or the pseudogene TRBV3-2) to TRBJ2-1; TRBD2 aligns across 10 bases. With 5 bases clipped from V and 7 bases from J, the junction kept 17 bases outside the gene matches. The germline V gene encodes CDR1 LGHDT and CDR2 YNNKEL (reference sequence). The length of the CDR3 is 18 residues.

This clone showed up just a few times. This CDR3 is CASSGQMNTEAFF. The DNA for the CDR3 is TGTGCCAGCTCTGGACAGATGAACACTGAAGCTTTCTTT. The V call is TRBV18, the J call TRBJ1-1; tentatively, D is TRBD1 (6 bases). There are 13 residues in the CDR3. In germline, CDR1 is KGHSH, CDR2 LQKENI. V was pared by 6 bases and J by 0 bases, with 8 bases between.

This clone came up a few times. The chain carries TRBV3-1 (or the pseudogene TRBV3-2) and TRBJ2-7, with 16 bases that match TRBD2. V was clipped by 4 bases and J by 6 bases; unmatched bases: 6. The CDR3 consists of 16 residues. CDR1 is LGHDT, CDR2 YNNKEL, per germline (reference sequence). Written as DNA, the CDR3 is TGTGCCAGCAGCCCTTCCGGGACTAGCGGGAGGGGCGAGCAGTACTTC. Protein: CASSPSGTSGRGEQYF.